This is a list of T cell receptor beta chains from one sample in a study of blood T cell repertoires in COVID-19. Sequenced by immunoSEQ multiplex PCR; TCRdb stores in-frame clones only, minus some. The sample includes under 250,000 clones, around 81% of them seen just once. The sample taken for sequencing was peripheral blood. Source of these receptors: a woman aged 60-75 years with active or convalescent COVID-19. Each CDR3 is given with its conserved first and last residue. Each record gives: CDR3 DNA, CDR3 protein, D gene, clone size, J gene, V gene. D genes are given only for firm matches. Clone size is stated in some rows and not others, as once, few, many or a class when expanded.

TGCGCCAGCAGCCCTGGACAGGGAAGAAACACCATATATTTT,CASSPGQGRNTIYF,TRBD1,.,TRBJ1-3,TRBV5-1
TGTGCCAGCAGCGGCCTGGGGCTGGAGAACTATGGCTACACCTTC,CASSGLGLENYGYTF,.,few,TRBJ1-2,TRBV9
TGTGCCAGCAGCGGGCGCGGTTCCTACGAGCAGTACTTC,CASSGRGSYEQYF,.,.,TRBJ2-7,TRBV9
TGTGCCAGCAGCTCCCCGGGACAGGAGAATGGAAACACCATATATTTT,CASSSPGQENGNTIYF,TRBD1,.,TRBJ1-3,TRBV5-4
TGTGCCAGCAGCGTAGGCCTAGCGGAATACCCTTTTACAGATACGCAGTATTTT,CASSVGLAEYPFTDTQYF,TRBD2,.,TRBJ2-3,TRBV9
TGTGCCAGCAGCTCCCAGACAGGGGTCTATGAAAAACTGTTTTTT,CASSSQTGVYEKLFF,TRBD1,.,TRBJ1-4,TRBV7-2
TGTGCCAGTACTAGGACCAGCCCGGGACAGGCCTTAGGGTCCCTCCACTTT,CASTRTSPGQALGSLHF,TRBD1,.,TRBJ1-6,TRBV19
TGTGCCAGCTCGCCGGGACAGGGCAACACCGGGGAGCTGTTTTTT,CASSPGQGNTGELFF,TRBD1,once,TRBJ2-2,TRBV18
TGCGCCAGCAGTGAAAGTTTGGCTTCGGGCTACACCTTC,CASSESLASGYTF,.,few,TRBJ1-2,TRBV10-1
TGTGCCAGCAGCCACAGGGCATCCGATGGCCATGAGCAGTTCTTC,CASSHRASDGHEQFF,.,.,TRBJ2-1,TRBV2
TGTGCCAGCAAGAGGATCCTGGACTTCTTC,CASKRILDFF,.,once,TRBJ1-2,TRBV21-1
TGTGCCAGCAGTGAGGGGCAGAGAATCTATGGCTACACCTTC,CASSEGQRIYGYTF,.,.,TRBJ1-2,TRBV2
TGCGCCAGCAGCCAAGGTGGGGGACAGCATAATTCACCCCTCCACTTT,CASSQGGGQHNSPLHF,TRBD1,.,TRBJ1-6,TRBV4-1
TGCGCCAGCAGCTTGGGGAGGACTAATGAAAAACTGTTTTTT,CASSLGRTNEKLFF,.,.,TRBJ1-4,TRBV5-1
TGTGCCAGCAGTGGCGGCCTAGAAGAGACCCAGTACTTC,CASSGGLEETQYF,.,.,TRBJ2-5,TRBV12-3/TRBV12-4
TGCGCCAGCAGCTTGGGACAGGGAAGCACTGAAGCTTTCTTT,CASSLGQGSTEAFF,TRBD1,.,TRBJ1-1,TRBV5-1